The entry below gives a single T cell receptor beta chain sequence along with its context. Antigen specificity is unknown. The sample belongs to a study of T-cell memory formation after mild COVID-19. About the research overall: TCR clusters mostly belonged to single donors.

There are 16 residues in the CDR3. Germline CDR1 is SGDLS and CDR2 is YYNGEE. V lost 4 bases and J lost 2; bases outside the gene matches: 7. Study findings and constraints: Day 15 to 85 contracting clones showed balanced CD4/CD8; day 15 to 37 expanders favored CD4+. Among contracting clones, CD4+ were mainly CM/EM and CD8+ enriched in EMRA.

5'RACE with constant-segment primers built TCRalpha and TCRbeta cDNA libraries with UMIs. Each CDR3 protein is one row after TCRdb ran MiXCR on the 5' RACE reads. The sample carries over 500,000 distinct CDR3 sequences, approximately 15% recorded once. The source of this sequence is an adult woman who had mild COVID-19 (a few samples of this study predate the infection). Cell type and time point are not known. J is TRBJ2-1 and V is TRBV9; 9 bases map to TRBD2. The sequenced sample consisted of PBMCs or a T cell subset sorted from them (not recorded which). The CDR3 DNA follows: TGTGCCAGCAGCCTCCGGGGGACTAGCCCCTACAATGAGCAGTTCTTC. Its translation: CASSLRGTSPYNEQFF.